The clone carrying this TCR beta chain showed up just once. This specimen belongs to a study of blood T cell repertoires in COVID-19. CDR1 is SGHVS, CDR2 FNYEAQ, per germline. CDR3 length: 15 amino acids. V lost 2 bases, J lost 8 bases, and 17 bases lay in between. The protocol was immunoSEQ multiplex PCR, while the TCRdb copy is restricted to in-frame clones and leaves out a portion. The table includes some 200,000 clones, roughly 80% detected once. The chain combines TRBV7-6 with TRBJ2-3, with D possibly matching TRBD2 (7 bases). The receptor was derived from a woman between 35 and 50 years old with acute or convalescent COVID-19. Sequenced sample: peripheral blood. CDR3 region: CASSLKAGAGGTQYF. The CDR3 bases are TGTGCCAGCAGCTTAAAGGCGGGGGCCGGGGGTACGCAGTATTTT.